The 27 T cell receptor beta chains presented below share a single source sample, sequenced in a study of shared clonotypes between healthy human individuals. Repertoires were generated with immunoSEQ multiplex PCR, while TCRdb's copy carries only in-frame clones and drops some. Among some 2.3 million clones listed, 85% to 95% were seen once. The material sequenced was naive CD4+ T cells from PBMCs. Documented subset: CD45RA+ positively selected. All receptors derive from a man aged 18 to 30 in good health. Some clones in this sample may be carry-over from other donors' samples.

V gene TRBV12-5 combines with J gene TRBJ1-1; TRBD1 agrees at 9 bases. The CDR3 loop spans 14 amino acids. Germline CDR1 LGHNT, CDR2 FRNRAP. J gave up 2 bases and V 6 bases, and 4 bases lay outside the gene matches. The CDR3 coding sequence is TGTGCTAGTGGCAAGACAGGGGGTAACACTGAAGCTTTCTTT. Its protein is CASGKTGGNTEAFF. The full variable domain, in which reference TRBV12-5 and TRBJ1-1 provide the parts outside the CDR3, is DARVTQTPRHKVTEMGQEVTMRCQPILGHNTVFWYRQTMMQGLELLAYFRNRAPLDDSGMPKDRFSAEMPDATLATLKIQPSEPRDSAVYFCASGKTGGNTEAFFGQGTRLTVV.

This clone is a singleton in its sample. This chain connects TRBV7-3 to TRBJ1-5; 7 bases are shared with TRBD1. V shed 8 bases, J shed 12 bases, and the junction held 7 bases outside the gene matches. Looked up from germline, CDR1 is SGHTA and CDR2 is FQGTGA. CDR3 length: 11 amino acids. CDR3 region: CASPNRGLQHF. CDR3 in DNA: TGTGCCAGCCCCAACAGGGGACTCCAGCATTTT.

The gene calls are TRBV9 and TRBJ1-3; D is undetermined. Trimming took off 3 bases at V and 2 bases at J, with 9 bases between the two ends. This CDR3 spans 14 amino acids. Per the germline V gene, CDR1 is SGDLS and CDR2 is YYNGEE. In DNA form, the CDR3 reads TGTGCCAGCAGCGCGGATATTGCTGGAAACACCATATATTTT. Its translation: CASSADIAGNTIYF.

This chain joins TRBV28 and TRBJ2-1, with a possible D match to TRBD2 (6 bases). With 4 bases removed from V and 8 bases from J, the gap between germline ends came to 12 bases. Germline CDR1 and CDR2: MDHEN and SYDVKM. This CDR3 comprises 13 residues. In DNA, the CDR3 is TGTGCCAGCAGTTCAGGGACTGCTGATGAGCAGTTCTTC. Translating it yields CASSSGTADEQFF.

Note on this clone: In the same sample, other DNA sequences code for this CDR3. The chain employs TRBV28 and TRBJ1-1; D is unclear. The CDR3 loop spans 13 amino acids. The V and J ends lost 2 bases and 1 base respectively, with 5 bases between them. The V gene's germline CDR1 is MDHEN and CDR2 SYDVKM. As DNA, the CDR3 is TGTGCCAGCAGTTTACGTCGGAACACTGAAGCTTTCTTT. Protein: CASSLRRNTEAFF. The full variable domain, in which reference TRBV28 and TRBJ1-1 provide the parts outside the CDR3, is DVKVTQSSRYLVKRTGEKVFLECVQDMDHENMFWYRQDPGLGLRLIYFSYDVKMKEKGDIPEGYSVSREKKERFSLILESASTNQTSMYLCASSLRRNTEAFFGQGTRLTVV.

As for this clone: At one end the junction does not follow the germline gene, possibly because of a read error. The V call is TRBV7-2, the J call TRBJ2-7, with TRBD1 as a possible D gene (6 bases). Germline V gives CDR1 SGHTA, CDR2 FQGNSA. This CDR3 has 12 residues. The CDR3 loop reads CASSTDMGANHF. The DNA for the CDR3 is TGTGCCAGCAGCACGGATATGGGGGCGAACCACTTC. The complete variable domain, with remaining parts taken from reference TRBV7-2 and TRBJ2-7, reads GAGVSQSPSNKVTEKGKDVELRCDPISGHTALYWYRQSLGQGLEFLIYFQGNSAPDKSGLPSDRFSAERTGGSVSTLTIQRTQQEDSAVYLCASSTDMGANHFGPGTRLTVT.

The chain joins TRBV19 to TRBJ1-1; no clear D gene. Trimming stripped 7 bases from V and 0 bases from J, with 9 bases between. This CDR3 has 13 amino acids. Germline V gene sequence: CDR1 LNHDA, CDR2 SQIVND (reference sequence). The CDR3 here is CASKRTVNTEAFF. CDR3 bases: TGTGCCAGTAAAAGGACGGTGAACACTGAAGCTTTCTTT.

The chain recombines TRBV10-3 with TRBJ2-7; possible D gene TRBD2, 5 bases. The CDR3 totals 13 residues. Germline-derived CDR1 and CDR2 are ENHRY and SYGVKD. V was clipped by 10 bases and J by 4 bases, with 17 bases between them. CDR3 in DNA: TGTGCCACCGGGGAACCGCGGCAGTACGAGCAGTACTTC. Translation: CATGEPRQYEQYF.

This chain links TRBV5-1 with TRBJ2-7, with 10 bases that match TRBD1. This CDR3 has 15 amino acids. CDR1 is SGHRS, CDR2 YFSETQ, per germline. The V and J ends lost 4 bases and 1 base, in that order; junction bases with no gene match: 5. This chain's CDR3 is CASSATGGASYEQYF. For the CDR3, the DNA is TGCGCCAGCAGCGCGACAGGGGGCGCGTCCTACGAGCAGTACTTC.

The gene calls are TRBV5-4 and TRBJ2-3; D is possibly TRBD1 (5 bases). The CDR3 is 13 amino acids. Germline CDR1 reads SGHNT; CDR2 reads YYREEE (reference sequence). Trimming took 10 bases from V and 0 from J, leaving 12 bases between them. CDR3 protein: CAPSWGSTDTQYF. Written as DNA, the CDR3 is TGTGCCCCCTCCTGGGGCAGCACAGATACGCAGTATTTT.

The V and J genes are TRBV12-5 and TRBJ2-3; 8 bases map to TRBD1. V trimming: 6 bases; J trimming: 1 base; junction bases outside the gene matches: 6. Looked up from germline, CDR1 is LGHNT and CDR2 is FRNRAP. This CDR3 spans 15 amino acids. CDR3 sequence (DNA): TGTGCTAGTGGGCCCGGACAGGGCCGCACAGATACGCAGTATTTT. Protein product: CASGPGQGRTDTQYF.

This chain joins TRBV5-1 and TRBJ2-3; the D gene is possibly TRBD2 (5 bases). V lost 4 bases and J 0 bases, leaving 12 bases between the germline ends. The germline V gene has CDR1 SGHRS and CDR2 YFSETQ. The CDR3 contains 15 residues. In DNA, the CDR3 is TGCGCCAGCAGCCCGGGTAGCGCAAGCACAGATACGCAGTATTTT. Translating gives CASSPGSASTDTQYF.

This sequence joins TRBV30 and TRBJ2-2; possible D gene TRBD2, 5 bases. V lost 0 bases, J lost 6 bases, and 17 bases lay in between. The V gene's germline CDR1 is GTSNPN and CDR2 SVGIG (reference sequence). CDR3 size: 16 residues. The CDR3 nucleotides are TGTGCCTGGAGTGTAGGACTGACCTCCAGCGCCGGGGAGCTGTTTTTT. Its protein product is CAWSVGLTSSAGELFF.

In the case of this clone: At one end the junction does not follow the germline gene, possibly because of a read error. The chain recombines TRBV20-1 with TRBJ2-7; D perhaps matches TRBD2 (6 bases). Germline lookup yields CDR1 DFQATT and CDR2 SNEGSKA (reference sequence). The CDR3 extends over 11 amino acids. The CDR3 here is CSARAASEIRF. The CDR3 nucleotides read TGCAGTGCTAGAGCTGCTAGCGAGATCCGCTTC.

The genes are TRBV14 and TRBJ2-7; 11 nucleotides line up with TRBD2. Germline CDR1 and CDR2: SGHDN and FVKESK. The CDR3 is 22 residues long. After removal of 4 bases from V and 3 bases from J, the junction contained 26 bases not matched to a gene. The chain's CDR3 is CASSRVFAGSPGLAGGNYEQYF. CDR3 sequence (DNA): TGTGCCAGCAGCCGGGTTTTTGCGGGATCACCCGGGCTAGCGGGAGGTAACTACGAGCAGTACTTC.

The chain links TRBV5-1 to TRBJ1-2; TRBD1 matches at 9 bases. The junction had 5 bases not matched to a gene; V was cut back by 1 base and J by 4 bases. CDR1 and CDR2 (germline): SGHRS, YFSETQ. This CDR3 has 15 amino acids. The CDR3 sequence: CASSLTGTGRYGYTF. CDR3 in DNA: TGCGCCAGCAGCTTGACGGGGACAGGGCGCTATGGCTACACCTTC.

CDR3 loop: CASSLWRTDTQYF. CDR3 bases: TGTGCCAGCAGCTTATGGAGAACAGATACGCAGTATTTT. The chain uses TRBV7-2 and TRBJ2-3; D uncertain. V was pared by 2 bases and J by 3 bases, with 6 bases between. The CDR3 totals 13 residues. Germline CDR1 reads SGHTA; CDR2 reads FQGNSA.

This clone was counted between two and nine times. The chain combines TRBV7-9 with TRBJ1-2; 9 nucleotides align to TRBD1. Per the germline V gene, CDR1 is SEHNR and CDR2 is FQNEAQ (reference sequence). The CDR3 spans 17 residues. V lost 4 bases and J lost 2; bases outside the gene matches: 11. The CDR3 here is CASSSGPTGTGNYGYTF. CDR3 bases: TGTGCCAGCAGCTCTGGTCCCACCGGGACAGGGAACTATGGCTACACCTTC.

In regard to this clone: Other nucleotide sequences from this sample produce the same CDR3. The gene calls are TRBV27 and TRBJ2-7, with 7 bases aligning to TRBD2. The CDR3 covers 14 residues. CDR1 MNHEY and CDR2 SMNVEV come from the germline V gene (reference sequence). Trimming at V came to 3 bases and at J to 2 bases, leaving 4 bases not matched to a gene. The CDR3 coding sequence is TGTGCCAGCAGTTTGGCGGGAGCGACCTACGAGCAGTACTTC. As protein: CASSLAGATYEQYF.

This clone was found once. This chain uses TRBV5-1 with TRBJ1-3; the D gene is possibly TRBD1 (6 bases). Germline lookup yields CDR1 SGHRS and CDR2 YFSETQ. V lost 4 bases and J lost 4, with 15 bases in between. The length of the CDR3 is 15 residues. The CDR3 sequence is CASSLSQDSGNTIYF. DNA for the CDR3: TGCGCCAGCAGCCTATCTCAGGACAGCGGAAACACCATATATTTT.

V usage is TRBV7-2 and J usage is TRBJ2-4; D remains ambiguous. V was clipped by 4 bases and J by 8 bases, with 12 bases between them. This CDR3 has 13 amino acids. CDR1 SGHTA and CDR2 FQGNSA come from the germline V gene. CDR3 loop: CASSSLSPDIQYF. CDR3 coding DNA: TGTGCCAGCAGCTCCCTTTCCCCGGACATTCAGTACTTC.

The chain is built from TRBV6-5 and TRBJ2-5, with TRBD1 identical over 7 bases. The germline V gene encodes CDR1 MNHEY and CDR2 SVGAGI. Losses at the gene ends were 4 bases for V and 7 bases for J; bases not matched to a gene: 12. The CDR3 is 15 amino acids. The CDR3 loop reads CASSLDTNSGGTQYF. CDR3 nucleotides: TGTGCCAGCAGTTTAGATACTAATTCAGGGGGGACCCAGTACTTC.

Turning to this clone: Distinct nucleotide sequences in the sample also encode this CDR3. The chain joins TRBV6-1 to TRBJ2-1; tentatively, D is TRBD2 (6 bases). The CDR3 runs to 14 residues. Germline V gene lookup returns CDR1 MNHNS and CDR2 SASEGT. V lost 5 bases and J lost 2, with 10 bases in between. CDR3 amino acids: CASSPTRTYNEQFF. CDR3 bases: TGTGCCAGCAGTCCGACTAGAACCTACAATGAGCAGTTCTTC.

This clone came up once. The chain combines TRBV9 with TRBJ2-1; 11 nucleotides align to TRBD2. CDR3 size: 15 residues. The V gene end was trimmed by 2 bases and the J gene end by 7 bases; junction bases not matched to a gene: 5. Germline V gene data show CDR1 as SGDLS and CDR2 as YYNGEE. The CDR3 region has the DNA TGTGCCAGCAGCGTTTCTAGCGGGAGGTATAATGAGCAGTTCTTC. Residues: CASSVSSGRYNEQFF. Full variable domain (rest looked up from reference TRBV9 and TRBJ2-1): DSGVTQTPKHLITATGQRVTLRCSPRSGDLSVYWYQQSLDQGLQFLIQYYNGEERAKGNILERFSAQQFPDLHSELNLSSLELGDSALYFCASSVSSGRYNEQFFGPGTRLTVL.

The chain combines TRBV15 with TRBJ2-3; D is ambiguous. Trimming left V 4 bases short and J 0 bases short, with 11 bases between. Germline CDR1 and CDR2: LNHNV and YYDKDF (reference sequence). The length of the CDR3 is 15 residues. The CDR3 DNA sequence: TGTGCCACCAGCATAGGTCGGGCTAGCACAGATACGCAGTATTTT. It encodes CATSIGRASTDTQYF.

This chain links TRBV15 with TRBJ1-6; D may be TRBD1 (6 bases). CDR3 length equals 15 residues. V was trimmed by 1 base and J by 5 bases, leaving 9 bases between them. CDR1 is LNHNV and CDR2 is YYDKDF in the germline V gene (reference sequence). The chain's CDR3 is CATSRGDTNNSPLHF. The CDR3 region has the DNA TGTGCCACCAGCAGAGGGGACACCAATAATTCACCCCTCCACTTT.

The rearrangement joins TRBV30 to TRBJ1-2; perhaps TRBD1 as D (6 bases). Per germline, CDR1 GTSNPN and CDR2 SVGIG (reference sequence). The V end was cut by 1 base, the J end by 4 bases, with 25 bases between. The CDR3 extends over 18 amino acids. The CDR3, as DNA: TGTGCCTGGAGTGGCGGTGGGATGGGCAGGGGTCTAGGCTATGGCTACACCTTC. It specifies CAWSGGGMGRGLGYGYTF.